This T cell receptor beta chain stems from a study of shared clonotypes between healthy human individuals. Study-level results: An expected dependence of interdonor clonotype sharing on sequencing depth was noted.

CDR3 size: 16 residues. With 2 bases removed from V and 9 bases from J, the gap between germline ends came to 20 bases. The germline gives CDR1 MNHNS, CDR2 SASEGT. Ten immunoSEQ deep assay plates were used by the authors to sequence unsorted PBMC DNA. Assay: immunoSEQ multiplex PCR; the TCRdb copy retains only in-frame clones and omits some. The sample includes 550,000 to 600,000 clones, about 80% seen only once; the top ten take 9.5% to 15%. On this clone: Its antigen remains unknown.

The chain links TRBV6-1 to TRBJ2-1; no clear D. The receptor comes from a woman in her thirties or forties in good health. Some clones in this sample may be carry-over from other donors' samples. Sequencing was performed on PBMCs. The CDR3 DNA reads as TGTGCCAGCAGTGAAAGGCCAGCCCGGTTGGCACTTGAGCAGTTCTTC. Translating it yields CASSERPARLALEQFF.